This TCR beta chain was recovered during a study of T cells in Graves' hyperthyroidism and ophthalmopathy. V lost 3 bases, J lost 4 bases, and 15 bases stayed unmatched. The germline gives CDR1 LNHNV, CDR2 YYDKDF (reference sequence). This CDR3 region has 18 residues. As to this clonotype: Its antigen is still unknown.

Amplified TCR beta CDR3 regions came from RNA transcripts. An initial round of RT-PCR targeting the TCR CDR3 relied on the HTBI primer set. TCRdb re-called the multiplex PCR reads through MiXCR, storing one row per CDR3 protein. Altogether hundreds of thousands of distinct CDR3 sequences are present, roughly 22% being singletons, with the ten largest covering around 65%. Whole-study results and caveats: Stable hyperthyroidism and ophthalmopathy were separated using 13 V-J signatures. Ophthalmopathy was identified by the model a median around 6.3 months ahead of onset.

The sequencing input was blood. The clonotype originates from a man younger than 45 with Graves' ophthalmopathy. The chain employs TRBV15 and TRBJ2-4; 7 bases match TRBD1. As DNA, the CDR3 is TGTGCCACCAGCAGCCGAAGGGCACAGGGGCCACAAAAAAACATTCAGTACTTC. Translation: CATSSRRAQGPQKNIQYF.